The present T cell receptor (beta chain) was sequenced within a study of B cell selection in AIRE deficiency. The ends lost 0 bases at V and 4 bases at J; junction bases unmatched: 8. This CDR3 is 16 amino acids long. The germline gives CDR1 LNHNV, CDR2 YYDKDF (reference sequence). The sorted conventional CD4 T cells were gated as CD4+CD127+. Profiled with immunoSEQ multiplex PCR; TCRdb holds only in-frame clones, not every one. The sample contains around 23,000 clones, around 95% of which appear only once. The sequence came from a human donor in good health. Sequenced: CD4+CD127+ conventional T cells sorted from PBMCs. The genes are TRBV15 and TRBJ2-5, with 7 bases identical to TRBD1. DNA of the CDR3: TGTGCCACCAGCAGAGATCTCCGAGGGGGCGGAGAGACCCAGTACTTC. Encoded protein: CATSRDLRGGGETQYF.